The clone carrying this T cell receptor beta chain was seen ten or more times. Its matching antigen is unknown. The data derive from a study of spatial heterogeneity in lung cancer. Study-level background: Follow-up PBMC samples were sequenced when available, at a median of approximately two years after resection. On average, each unique TCR and UMI combination appeared more than ten times in raw reads.

Every cDNA TCR molecule received its own unique molecular identifier. TCRdb recomputed calls from the 5' RACE reads with MiXCR, one row per CDR3 protein. The sample has 25,000 or so distinct CDR3 sequences, 5.4% seen once. Overall study results and limits: Blood carried ubiquitous expanded tumor TCRs more at resection than follow-up.

The time point was: blood at routine non-recurrence follow-up after resection. V trimming: 7 bases; J trimming: 4 bases; junction bases outside the gene matches: 4. The CDR3 is 13 residues long. The germline V gene has CDR1 SQVTM and CDR2 ANQGSEA. The input for sequencing was PBMCs, taken at follow-up. The V and J genes are TRBV29-1 and TRBJ2-5, with TRBD2 matching 12 bases. This TCR derives from a female donor with early-stage non-small cell lung cancer. In DNA form, the CDR3 reads TGCAGCGCCACGGGACTAGCGGGAGAGACCCAGTACTTC. This translates into CSATGLAGETQYF.